The 15 T cell receptor beta chains listed next were all sequenced from one sample in a study of shared clonotypes between healthy human individuals. Here immunoSEQ multiplex PCR was the method, and the copy in TCRdb shows in-frame clones only, minus some. The data show about 580,000 clones, roughly 98% seen once. It was CD45RO-negative cells, positively selected for CCR7, that made up naive CD8 cells, with terminally differentiated effector memory CD45RA+ cells excluded. Sequencing used naive CD8+ T cells sorted from blood. These TCRs come from a man aged 30 to 45 in good health.

The chain employs TRBV27 and TRBJ1-1; the D is unclear. Looked up from germline, CDR1 is MNHEY and CDR2 is SMNVEV (reference sequence). V shed 2 bases and J shed 5 bases, with 9 bases lying between them. CDR3 length equals 13 residues. The CDR3 DNA reads TGTGCCAGCAGTTTAACCATGGGGACTGAAGCTTTCTTT. As protein: CASSLTMGTEAFF.

The chain is built from TRBV27 and TRBJ2-7; 9 positions agree with TRBD1. The CDR3 extends over 17 amino acids. Germline assignment: CDR1 MNHEY and CDR2 SMNVEV (reference sequence). V lost 1 base and J lost 5; bases outside the gene matches: 12. The CDR3 DNA reads as TGTGCCAGCAGTTTATTACAGACAGGGGGGTCTTCTGACGAGCAGTACTTC. It yields the protein CASSLLQTGGSSDEQYF.

This clone was recorded only once. This rearrangement joins TRBV7-2 to TRBJ2-1; 8 bases are shared with TRBD2. Germline trimming cut 4 bases from V and 9 bases from J; bases unmatched to any gene: 11. CDR1 is SGHTA and CDR2 is FQGNSA in the germline V gene. The CDR3 totals 15 residues. The CDR3 loop reads CASSSYPREGREQFF. The CDR3 DNA sequence: TGTGCCAGCAGCTCCTACCCCCGGGAGGGCCGTGAGCAGTTCTTC.

The genes are TRBV4-1 and TRBJ2-7; no firm D call. The CDR3 length is 17 residues. CDR1 and CDR2 (germline): MGHRA, YSYEKL. V lost 1 base, J lost 0 bases, and 16 bases lay in between. CDR3: CASSQGVGTSFSYEQYF. In nucleotides, the CDR3 is TGCGCCAGCAGCCAAGGGGTGGGTACATCCTTCTCCTACGAGCAGTACTTC.

The chain is built from TRBV5-1 and TRBJ2-7; TRBD2 agrees at 12 bases. The CDR3 has 15 residues. Germline V gives CDR1 SGHRS, CDR2 YFSETQ. The V and J ends lost 0 bases and 6 bases, in that order; junction bases with no gene match: 4. CDR3 loop: CASSLGLAGEGEQYF. In DNA, the CDR3 is TGCGCCAGCAGCTTGGGACTAGCGGGAGAGGGCGAGCAGTACTTC.

The genes are TRBV29-1 and TRBJ2-7, with TRBD2 matching over 8 bases. Germline CDR1 reads SQVTM; CDR2 reads ANQGSEA. With 0 bases clipped from V and 1 base from J, the junction kept 5 bases outside the gene matches. This CDR3 comprises 15 residues. For the CDR3, the DNA is TGCAGCGTTGAAGAAAACGGGAGGGAGTCCTACGAGCAGTACTTC. Protein product: CSVEENGRESYEQYF.

The rearrangement joins TRBV12-5 to TRBJ1-1, with D possibly being TRBD1 (5 bases). The CDR3 runs to 18 residues. With 4 bases removed from V and 0 bases from J, the gap between germline ends came to 21 bases. Germline loops: CDR1 LGHNT, CDR2 FRNRAP. The CDR3: CASGWGPGRGLMNTEAFF. The CDR3 DNA is TGTGCTAGTGGTTGGGGACCCGGAAGGGGATTGATGAACACTGAAGCTTTCTTT.

This rearrangement joins TRBV5-5 to TRBJ2-3, with 8 bases matching TRBD1. V shed 2 bases and J 5 bases; nucleotides not matched to a gene: 4. Germline V gene sequence: CDR1 SGHKS, CDR2 YYEKEE (reference sequence). The CDR3 is 14 residues long. CDR3: CASSLGQGLDTQYF. As DNA, the CDR3 is TGTGCCAGCAGCTTAGGACAGGGCTTAGATACGCAGTATTTT.

Notes on this clone: Other DNA sequences within the sample encode an identical CDR3. The chain joins TRBV7-9 to TRBJ2-7; 11 bases align to TRBD1. This CDR3 is 13 amino acids long. V trimming: 5 bases; J trimming: 4 bases; junction bases outside the gene matches: 1. CDR1 is SEHNR, CDR2 FQNEAQ, per germline (reference sequence). The CDR3: CASSGTGGYEQYF. The CDR3 nucleotides read TGTGCCAGCAGCGGGACAGGGGGTTACGAGCAGTACTTC.

This chain uses TRBV4-2 with TRBJ1-1; 8 bases are shared with TRBD1. Trimming at V came to 0 bases and at J to 7 bases, leaving 13 bases not matched to a gene. CDR3 length: 17 residues. Germline V gene data show CDR1 as LGHNA and CDR2 as YNFKEQ. The CDR3 sequence is CASSQDHTGRGLVEAFF. Here the CDR3 DNA reads TGTGCCAGCAGCCAAGACCACACGGGCAGGGGGCTTGTTGAAGCTTTCTTT.

The CDR3: CASSLAPGPSPGEQFF. The CDR3 DNA sequence: TGTGCCAGCAGCTTAGCTCCGGGACCCTCCCCGGGTGAGCAGTTCTTC. The chain recombines TRBV7-9 with TRBJ2-1; tentatively, D is TRBD1 or TRBD2 (5 bases each). CDR1 SEHNR and CDR2 FQNEAQ come from the germline V gene (reference sequence). CDR3 length: 16 residues. Trimming took 0 bases from V and 9 from J, leaving 18 bases between them.

The V call is TRBV28, the J call TRBJ2-1; TRBD1 matches at 10 bases. The germline CDR1 and CDR2 sequences are MDHEN and SYDVKM. J lost 5 bases, V lost 4 bases, and 11 bases had no gene match. CDR3 length: 17 amino acids. CDR3: CASSSPLTGGGNNEQFF. CDR3 nucleotides: TGTGCCAGCAGTTCCCCCCTGACAGGGGGCGGCAACAATGAGCAGTTCTTC.

The chain uses TRBV7-9 and TRBJ2-7; no firm D call. Germline CDR1 is SEHNR and CDR2 is FQNEAQ (reference sequence). V dropped 5 bases and J dropped 2 bases, with 10 bases sitting between them. CDR3 length equals 13 residues. The DNA of the CDR3 is TGTGCCAGCAGCCCAGACACCACCTACGAGCAGTACTTC. The encoded protein is CASSPDTTYEQYF.

The CDR3 here is CASREGGMNTEAFF. The CDR3 bases are TGTGCCAGCAGGGAAGGGGGGATGAACACTGAAGCTTTCTTT. The chain joins TRBV7-9 to TRBJ1-1; D might be TRBD1 (6 bases). Per the germline V gene, CDR1 is SEHNR and CDR2 is FQNEAQ (reference sequence). Trimming left V 6 bases short and J 0 bases short, with 11 bases between. This CDR3 comprises 14 residues.

J is TRBJ2-7 and V is TRBV2, with D possibly matching TRBD2 (6 bases). CDR3 length: 15 amino acids. Per the germline V gene, CDR1 is SNHLY and CDR2 is FYNNEI. V lost 6 bases to trimming and J lost 3 bases, with 18 bases between them. The DNA for the CDR3 is TGTGCCAGCAGCTACCAAGGGACTGCGGACTACGAGCAGTACTTC. It specifies CASSYQGTADYEQYF.